The entry below gives a single TCR beta chain sequence along with its context. Its antigen is still unknown. The entry originates in a study of OX40 agonist ivuxolimab in advanced cancers. Regarding the study as a whole: Relative to CD4+, CD8+ T cells held more expanded clones on average. Undetermined was the antigen specificity of the expanded peripheral T cells.

Produced via immunoSEQ multiplex PCR; TCRdb's table is partial and in-frame only. This repertoire shows about 70,000 clones, under 80% found once; its top ten account for roughly 4.9%. The CDR3 has 16 amino acids. The germline V gene encodes CDR1 WNHNN and CDR2 SYGVQD (reference sequence). Between the trimmed V and J ends, which lost 6 bases and 1 base, there was a span of 18 bases. The sample in question was CD4+ or CD8+ T cells sorted from blood, obtained in a trial of the OX40 agonist ivuxolimab. The receptor's source is an adult with an advanced solid tumor such as melanoma, head and neck, liver or kidney cancer. V and J are TRBV10-1 and TRBJ1-1; no clear D. The CDR3 coding sequence is TGCGCCAGCAGGGGAGAGGGAAACCGGCGGAACACTGAAGCTTTCTTT. This encodes CASRGEGNRRNTEAFF.